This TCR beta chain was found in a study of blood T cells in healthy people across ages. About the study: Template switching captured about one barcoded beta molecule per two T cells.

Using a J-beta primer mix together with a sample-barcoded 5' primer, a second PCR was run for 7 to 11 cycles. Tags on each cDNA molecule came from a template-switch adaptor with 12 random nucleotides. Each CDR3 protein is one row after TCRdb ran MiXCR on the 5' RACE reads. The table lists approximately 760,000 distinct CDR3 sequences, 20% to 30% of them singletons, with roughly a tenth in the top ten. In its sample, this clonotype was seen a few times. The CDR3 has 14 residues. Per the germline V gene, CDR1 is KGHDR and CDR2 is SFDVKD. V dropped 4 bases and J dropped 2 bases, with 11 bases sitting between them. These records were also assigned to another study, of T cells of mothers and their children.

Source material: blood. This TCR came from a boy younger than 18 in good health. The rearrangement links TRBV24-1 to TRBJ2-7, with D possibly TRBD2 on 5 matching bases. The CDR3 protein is CATSDSGDTYEQYF. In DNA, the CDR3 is TGTGCCACCAGTGACTCCGGGGATACCTACGAGCAGTACTTC.